The present T cell receptor beta chain was sequenced within a study of long-term antiretroviral therapy in people with HIV. Researchers ran immunoSEQ v3.0 at survey level. The method was immunoSEQ multiplex PCR; TCRdb's version includes in-frame clones alone and lacks a portion of them. The sample lists more than 15,000 clones, over 60% occurring once. This CDR3 comprises 15 residues. V shed 2 bases, J shed 7 bases, and the junction held 4 bases outside the gene matches. Germline V gives CDR1 LNHDA, CDR2 SQIVND (reference sequence). The TCR comes from a young man with HIV. V gene TRBV19 combines with J gene TRBJ1-6, with 8 bases fitting TRBD1. The input for sequencing was unsorted PBMCs, taken 0.5 years before starting antiretroviral therapy. CDR3 in DNA: TGTGCCAGTAGTATATCAGGGGGCCAAAATTCACCCCTCCACTTT. It specifies CASSISGGQNSPLHF.